These T cell receptor beta chains were read from a single sample in a study of T cell clonotyping in hematopoietic cell transplantation. Data came from immunoSEQ multiplex PCR; TCRdb stores just in-frame clones and leaves some out. The sample gives 75,000 to 95,000 clones, 90% to 97% of which show up once; around 1.5% is in the top ten. This specimen consisted of peripheral blood mononuclear cells, obtained before stem cell transplant. These receptors originate from a woman aged 45-65 years with acute myeloid leukemia. Some clones in this sample may be carry-over from other donors' samples. Both conserved end residues are part of each CDR3. D genes are given only for firm matches.

j_call d_call v_call cdr3_nt cdr3_aa
TRBJ1-4 - TRBV30 TGTGCCTGGAGTCAACAGGCGTATGAAAAACTGTTTTTT CAWSQQAYEKLFF
TRBJ1-2 - TRBV30 TGTGCCTGGAGGGCTAGGGACTATGGCTACACCTTC CAWRARDYGYTF
TRBJ2-4 - TRBV30 TGTGCCTGGAGCATGGACGCCAAAAACATTCAGTACTTC CAWSMDAKNIQYF
TRBJ2-5 - TRBV7-2 TGTGCCAGCACCCTCAACCCAGGTACTCAAGAGACCCAGTACTTC CASTLNPGTQETQYF
TRBJ2-1 TRBD2 TRBV7-9 TGTGCCAGCAGCTTCCAACTAGCGGGATCCAATGAGCAGTTCTTC CASSFQLAGSNEQFF
TRBJ2-3 TRBD2 TRBV28 TGTGCCAGCAGTTTCCGACTAGCGGGAGAAGATACGCAGTATTTT CASSFRLAGEDTQYF
TRBJ1-5 - TRBV19 TGTGCCAGTAGTATCAAGACAGCTTATAGCAATCAGCCCCAGCATTTT CASSIKTAYSNQPQHF
TRBJ2-7 TRBD1 TRBV9 TGTGCCAGCAGCGTACAGACAGGGTCGGTCTACGAGCAGTACTTC CASSVQTGSVYEQYF
TRBJ1-5 - TRBV30 TGTGCCTGGAGCCTGGGGCATACCAATCAGCCCCAGCATTTT CAWSLGHTNQPQHF
TRBJ2-3 TRBD2 TRBV11-3 TGTGCCAGCAGCTTAGGGGGGGGAGCGGCTAGCACAGATACGCAGTATTTT CASSLGGGAASTDTQYF